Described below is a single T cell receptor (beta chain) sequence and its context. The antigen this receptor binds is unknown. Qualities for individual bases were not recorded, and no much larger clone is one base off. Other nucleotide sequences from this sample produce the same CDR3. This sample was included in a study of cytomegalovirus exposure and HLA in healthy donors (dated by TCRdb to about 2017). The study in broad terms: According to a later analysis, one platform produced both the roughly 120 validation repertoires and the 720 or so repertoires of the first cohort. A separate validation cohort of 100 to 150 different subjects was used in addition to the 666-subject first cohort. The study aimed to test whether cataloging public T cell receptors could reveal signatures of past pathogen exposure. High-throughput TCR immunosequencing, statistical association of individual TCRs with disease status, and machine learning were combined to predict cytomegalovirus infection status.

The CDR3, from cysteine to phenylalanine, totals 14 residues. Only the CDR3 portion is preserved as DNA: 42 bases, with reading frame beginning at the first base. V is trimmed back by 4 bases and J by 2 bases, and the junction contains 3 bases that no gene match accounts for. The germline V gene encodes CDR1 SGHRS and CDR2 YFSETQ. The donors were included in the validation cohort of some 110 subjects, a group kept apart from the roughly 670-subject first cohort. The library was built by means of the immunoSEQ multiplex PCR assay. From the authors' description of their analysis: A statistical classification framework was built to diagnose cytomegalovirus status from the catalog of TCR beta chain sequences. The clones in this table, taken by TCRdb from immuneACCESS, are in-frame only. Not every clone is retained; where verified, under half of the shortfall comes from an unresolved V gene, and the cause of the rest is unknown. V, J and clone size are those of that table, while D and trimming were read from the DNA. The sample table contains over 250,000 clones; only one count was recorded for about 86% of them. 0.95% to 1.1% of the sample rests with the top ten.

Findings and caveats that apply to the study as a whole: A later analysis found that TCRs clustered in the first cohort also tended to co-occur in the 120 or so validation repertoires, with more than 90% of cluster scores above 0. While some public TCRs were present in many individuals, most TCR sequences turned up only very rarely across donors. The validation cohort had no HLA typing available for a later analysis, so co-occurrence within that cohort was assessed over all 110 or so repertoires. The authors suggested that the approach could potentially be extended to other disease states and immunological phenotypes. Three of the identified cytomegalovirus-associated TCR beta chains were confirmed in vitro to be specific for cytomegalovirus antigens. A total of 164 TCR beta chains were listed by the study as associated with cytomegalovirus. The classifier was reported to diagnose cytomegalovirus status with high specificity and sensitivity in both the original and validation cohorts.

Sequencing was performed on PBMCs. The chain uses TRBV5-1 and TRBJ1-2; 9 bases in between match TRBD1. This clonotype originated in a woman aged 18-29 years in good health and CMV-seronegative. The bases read TGCGCCAGCAGCCCCGGGACAGGGAACTATGGCTACACCTTC. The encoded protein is CASSPGTGNYGYTF.